This T cell receptor (beta chain) comes out of a study of cytomegalovirus exposure and HLA in healthy donors. Points from the study as a whole: An apparent linkage of common viral pathogens to several of the most significant clusters emerged in a later analysis. A later analysis linked a missense variant in DCLRE1C to the trimming of TCR beta V and J genes.

The PCR used 60 Vbeta and 13 Jbeta primers. Per the original data handling: It was a later analysis that counted roughly 80 million unique TCR beta chains, of which roughly 11 million were shared. Data came from immunoSEQ multiplex PCR; TCRdb stores just in-frame clones and leaves some out. The D gene and trimming were derived from the DNA, and the V and J assignments and clone size from that table. In the table there are about 180,000 clones, about 77% of which are singletons. Comments on this clone: Its antigen is unknown.

Sequencing input: PBMCs. The TCR was taken from a man aged 55 to 70 in good health and CMV-seronegative.

In DNA, the CDR3 is TGTGCCAGCAGCCGCCCGGCGGGCCAAGATAATTCACCCCTCCACTTT. Translation gives CASSRPAGQDNSPLHF. This rearrangement joins TRBV11-2 to TRBJ1-6; D not certain. Trimming pared 5 bases from V and 5 bases from J, leaving 16 bases between. The CDR3 spans 16 residues. Germline V gene data show CDR1 as SGHAT and CDR2 as FQNNGV.